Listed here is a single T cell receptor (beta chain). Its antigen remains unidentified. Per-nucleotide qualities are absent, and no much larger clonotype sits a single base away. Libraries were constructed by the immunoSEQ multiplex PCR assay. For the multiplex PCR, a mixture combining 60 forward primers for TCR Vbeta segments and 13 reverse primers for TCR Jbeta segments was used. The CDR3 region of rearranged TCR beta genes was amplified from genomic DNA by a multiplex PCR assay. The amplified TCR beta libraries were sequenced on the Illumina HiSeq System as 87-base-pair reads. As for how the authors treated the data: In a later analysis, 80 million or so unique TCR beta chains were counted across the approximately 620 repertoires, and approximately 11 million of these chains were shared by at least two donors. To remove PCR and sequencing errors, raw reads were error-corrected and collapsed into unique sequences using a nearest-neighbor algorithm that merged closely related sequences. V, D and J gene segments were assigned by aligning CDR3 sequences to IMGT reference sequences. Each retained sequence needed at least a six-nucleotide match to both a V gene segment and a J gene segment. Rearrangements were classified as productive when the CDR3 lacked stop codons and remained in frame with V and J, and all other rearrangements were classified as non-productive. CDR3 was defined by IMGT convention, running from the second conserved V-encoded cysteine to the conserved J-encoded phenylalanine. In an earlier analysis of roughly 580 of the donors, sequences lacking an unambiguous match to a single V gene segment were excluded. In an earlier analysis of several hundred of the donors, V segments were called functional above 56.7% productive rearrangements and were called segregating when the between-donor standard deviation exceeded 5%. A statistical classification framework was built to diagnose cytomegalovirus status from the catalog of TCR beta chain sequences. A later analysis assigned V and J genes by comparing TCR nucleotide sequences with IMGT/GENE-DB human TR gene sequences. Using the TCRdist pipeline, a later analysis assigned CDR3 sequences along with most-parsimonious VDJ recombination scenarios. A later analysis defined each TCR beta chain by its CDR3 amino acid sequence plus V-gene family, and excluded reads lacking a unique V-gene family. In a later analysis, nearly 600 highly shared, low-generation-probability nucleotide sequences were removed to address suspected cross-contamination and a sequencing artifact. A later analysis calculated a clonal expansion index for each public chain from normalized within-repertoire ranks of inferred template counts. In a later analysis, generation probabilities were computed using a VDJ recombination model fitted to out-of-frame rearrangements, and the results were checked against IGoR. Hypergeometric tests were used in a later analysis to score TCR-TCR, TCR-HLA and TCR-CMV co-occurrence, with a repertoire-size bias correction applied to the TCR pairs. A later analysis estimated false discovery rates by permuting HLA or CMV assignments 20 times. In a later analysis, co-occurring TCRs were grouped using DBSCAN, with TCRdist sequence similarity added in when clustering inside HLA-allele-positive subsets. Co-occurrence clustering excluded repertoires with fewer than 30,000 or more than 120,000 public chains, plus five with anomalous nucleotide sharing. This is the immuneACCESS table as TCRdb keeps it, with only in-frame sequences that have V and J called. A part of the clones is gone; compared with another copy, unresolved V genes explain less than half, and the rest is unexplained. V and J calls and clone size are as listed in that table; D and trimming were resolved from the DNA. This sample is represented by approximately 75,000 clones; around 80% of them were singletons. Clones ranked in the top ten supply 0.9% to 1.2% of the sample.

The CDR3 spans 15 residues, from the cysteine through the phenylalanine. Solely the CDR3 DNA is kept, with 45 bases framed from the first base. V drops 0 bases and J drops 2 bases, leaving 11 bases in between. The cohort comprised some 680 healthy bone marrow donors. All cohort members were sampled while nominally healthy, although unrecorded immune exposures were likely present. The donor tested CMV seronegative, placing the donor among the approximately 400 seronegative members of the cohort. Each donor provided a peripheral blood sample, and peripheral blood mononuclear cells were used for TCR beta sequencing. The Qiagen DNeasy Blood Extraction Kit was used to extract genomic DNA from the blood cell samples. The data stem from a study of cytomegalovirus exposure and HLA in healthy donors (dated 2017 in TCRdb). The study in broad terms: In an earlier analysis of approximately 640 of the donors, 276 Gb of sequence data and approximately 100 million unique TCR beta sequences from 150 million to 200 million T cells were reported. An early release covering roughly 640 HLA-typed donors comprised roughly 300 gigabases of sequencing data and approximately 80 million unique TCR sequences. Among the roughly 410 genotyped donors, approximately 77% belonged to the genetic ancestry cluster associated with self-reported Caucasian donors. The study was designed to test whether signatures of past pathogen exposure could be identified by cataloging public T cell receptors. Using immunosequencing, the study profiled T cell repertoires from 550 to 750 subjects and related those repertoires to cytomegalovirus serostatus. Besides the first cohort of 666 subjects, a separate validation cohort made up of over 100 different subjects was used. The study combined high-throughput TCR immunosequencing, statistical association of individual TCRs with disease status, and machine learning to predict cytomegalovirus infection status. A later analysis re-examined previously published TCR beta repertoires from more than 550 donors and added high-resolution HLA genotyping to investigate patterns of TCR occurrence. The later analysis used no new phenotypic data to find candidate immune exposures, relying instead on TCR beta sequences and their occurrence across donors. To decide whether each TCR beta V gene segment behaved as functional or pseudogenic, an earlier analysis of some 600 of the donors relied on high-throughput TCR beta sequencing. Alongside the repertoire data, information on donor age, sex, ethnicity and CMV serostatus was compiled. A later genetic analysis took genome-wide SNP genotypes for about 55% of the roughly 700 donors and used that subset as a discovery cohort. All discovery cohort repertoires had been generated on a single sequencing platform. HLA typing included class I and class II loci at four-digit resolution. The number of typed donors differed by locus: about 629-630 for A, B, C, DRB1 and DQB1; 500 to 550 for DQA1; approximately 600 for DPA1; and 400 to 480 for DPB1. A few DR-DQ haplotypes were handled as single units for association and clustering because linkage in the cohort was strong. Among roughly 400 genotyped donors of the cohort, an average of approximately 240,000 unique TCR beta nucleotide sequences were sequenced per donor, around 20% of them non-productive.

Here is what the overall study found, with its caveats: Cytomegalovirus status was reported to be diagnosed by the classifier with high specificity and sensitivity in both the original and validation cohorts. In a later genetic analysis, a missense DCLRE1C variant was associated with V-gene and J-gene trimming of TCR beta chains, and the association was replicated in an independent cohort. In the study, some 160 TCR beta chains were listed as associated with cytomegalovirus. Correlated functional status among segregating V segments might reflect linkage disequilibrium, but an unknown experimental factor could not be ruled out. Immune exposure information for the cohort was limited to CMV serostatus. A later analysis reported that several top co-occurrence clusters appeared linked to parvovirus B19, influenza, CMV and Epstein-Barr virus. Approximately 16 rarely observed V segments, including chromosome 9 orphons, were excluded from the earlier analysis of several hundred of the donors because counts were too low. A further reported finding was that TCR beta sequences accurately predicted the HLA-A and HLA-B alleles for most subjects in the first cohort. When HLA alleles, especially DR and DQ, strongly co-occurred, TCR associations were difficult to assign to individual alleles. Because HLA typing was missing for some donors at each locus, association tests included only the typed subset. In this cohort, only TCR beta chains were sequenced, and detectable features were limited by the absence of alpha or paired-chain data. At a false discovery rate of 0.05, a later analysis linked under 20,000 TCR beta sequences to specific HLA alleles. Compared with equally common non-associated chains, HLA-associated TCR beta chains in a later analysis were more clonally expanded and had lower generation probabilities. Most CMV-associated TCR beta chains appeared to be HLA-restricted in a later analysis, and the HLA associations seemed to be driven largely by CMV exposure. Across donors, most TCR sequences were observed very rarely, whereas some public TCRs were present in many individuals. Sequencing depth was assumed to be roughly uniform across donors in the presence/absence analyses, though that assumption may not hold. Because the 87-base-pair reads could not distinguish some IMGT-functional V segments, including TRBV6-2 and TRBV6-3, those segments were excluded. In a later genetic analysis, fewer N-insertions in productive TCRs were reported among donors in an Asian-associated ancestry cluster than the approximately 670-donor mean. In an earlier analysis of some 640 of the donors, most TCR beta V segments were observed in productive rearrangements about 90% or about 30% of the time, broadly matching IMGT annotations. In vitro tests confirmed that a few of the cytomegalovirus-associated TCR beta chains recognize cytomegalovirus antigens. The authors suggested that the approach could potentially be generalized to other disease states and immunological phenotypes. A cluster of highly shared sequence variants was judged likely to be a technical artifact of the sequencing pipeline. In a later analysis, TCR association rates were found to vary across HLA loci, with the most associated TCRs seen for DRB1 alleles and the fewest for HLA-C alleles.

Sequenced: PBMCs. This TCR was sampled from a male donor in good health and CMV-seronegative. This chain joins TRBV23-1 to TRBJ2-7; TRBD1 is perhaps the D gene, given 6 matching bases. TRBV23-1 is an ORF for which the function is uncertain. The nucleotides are TGCGCCAGCAGTCAATCTGGGACACCGACCTACGAGCAGTACTTC. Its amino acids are CASSQSGTPTYEQYF.